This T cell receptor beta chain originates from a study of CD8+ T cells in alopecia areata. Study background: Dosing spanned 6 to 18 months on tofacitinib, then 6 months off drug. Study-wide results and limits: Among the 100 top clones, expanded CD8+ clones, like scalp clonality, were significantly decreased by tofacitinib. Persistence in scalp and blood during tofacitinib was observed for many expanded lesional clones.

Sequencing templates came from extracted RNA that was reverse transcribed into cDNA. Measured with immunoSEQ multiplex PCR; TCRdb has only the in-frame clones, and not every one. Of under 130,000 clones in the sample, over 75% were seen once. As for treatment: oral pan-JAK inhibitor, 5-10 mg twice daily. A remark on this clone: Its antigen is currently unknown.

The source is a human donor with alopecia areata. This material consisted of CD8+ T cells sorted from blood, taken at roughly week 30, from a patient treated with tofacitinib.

The DNA for the CDR3 is TGTGCCAGCAGCTTAGCGGGAGGGAAGATTGAGCAGTTCTTC. This sequence encodes CASSLAGGKIEQFF. This sequence joins TRBV6-5 and TRBJ2-1; 11 bases map to TRBD2. V trimming: 6 bases; J trimming: 9 bases; junction bases outside the gene matches: 7. Germline CDR1 is MNHEY and CDR2 is SVGAGI. The CDR3 consists of 14 residues.